A single sample is the source of the 14 T cell receptor beta chains below, sequenced in a study of T cells after yellow fever vaccination. TCRdb re-called the 5' RACE reads with MiXCR, one entry per CDR3 protein. The table lists some 52,000 distinct CDR3 sequences, 6.5% to 8.5% of them singletons. Sequencing was performed on CD8+ T cells not binding an NS4B(214-222) dextramer, sorted from PBMCs, taken approximately 40 days after the first yellow fever vaccination. The source is a man between 18 and 35 years old who received the YFV17D yellow fever vaccine.

This clonotype appeared a few times. The chain couples TRBV11-2 to TRBJ2-2, with D unresolved. The CDR3 covers 14 residues. V lost 5 bases and J 1 base, leaving 8 bases between the germline ends. In germline, CDR1 is SGHAT, CDR2 FQNNGV. CDR3 loop: CASSQTRNTGELFF. For the CDR3, the DNA is TGTGCCAGCAGCCAAACAAGGAACACCGGGGAGCTGTTTTTT.

This clonotype showed up many times. J is TRBJ2-7 and V is TRBV20-1; weak D call: TRBD2 (6 bases). In germline, CDR1 is DFQATT, CDR2 SNEGSKA (reference sequence). The CDR3 totals 13 residues. V was cut by 5 bases and J by 2 bases, with 13 bases left in between. CDR3 sequence: CSAHGTQTYEQYF. The DNA of the CDR3 is TGCAGTGCTCACGGGACTCAAACCTACGAGCAGTACTTC.

At least ten counts were recorded for this clonotype. The chain joins TRBV4-1 to TRBJ1-1; 7 nucleotides agree with TRBD1. The germline CDR1 and CDR2 sequences are MGHRA and YSYEKL. J gave up 4 bases and V 1 base, and 6 bases lay outside the gene matches. The CDR3 spans 15 residues. CDR3 sequence (DNA): TGCGCCAGCAGCCAAGGAGCAGGGGGAGGCACTGAAGCTTTCTTT. This encodes CASSQGAGGGTEAFF.

This clonotype was recorded at least ten times. One end of the junction varies from germline; a read error may be responsible. The chain couples TRBV20-1 to TRBJ2-1, with D maybe TRBD1 (6 bases). The CDR3 is 15 amino acids. Germline-derived CDR1 and CDR2 are DFQATT and SNEGSKA (reference sequence). The CDR3 here is CSAREGRQAYNEQFF. The CDR3 nucleotides are TGCAGTGCTCGAGAGGGGAGACAGGCCTACAATGAGCAGTTCTTC.

This clonotype has ten or more counts. The genes are TRBV6-2 or TRBV6-3 and TRBJ1-2; D remains unclear. This CDR3 comprises 14 residues. V was clipped by 8 bases and J by 4 bases, with 17 bases between them. Germline V gives CDR1 MNHEY, CDR2 SVGEGT. CDR3 loop: CASSSGGGIYGYTF. DNA for the CDR3: TGTGCCAGCTCGTCCGGAGGAGGGATCTATGGCTACACCTTC.

This clonotype was detected many times. In DNA, the CDR3 is TGTGCCAGCAGTCCCACTCCGGCGGGTTACGAGCAGTACGTC. Encoded protein: CASSPTPAGYEQYV. J is TRBJ2-7 and V is TRBV27; D perhaps matches TRBD2 (5 bases). Germline V CDR1 and CDR2: MNHEY, SMNVEV (reference sequence). The CDR3 sequence is 14 residues long. With 5 bases removed from V and 4 bases from J, the gap between germline ends came to 15 bases.

This clonotype was seen many times. The chain carries TRBV29-1 and TRBJ2-3, with TRBD2 identical over 7 bases. The V gene's germline CDR1 is SQVTM and CDR2 ANQGSEA. After removal of 3 bases from V and 1 base from J, the junction contained 16 bases not matched to a gene. CDR3 length equals 18 residues. CDR3 loop: CSVDKPLGGLRGTDTQYF. The CDR3 DNA sequence: TGCAGCGTTGACAAACCGCTGGGAGGGCTCAGGGGCACAGATACGCAGTATTTT.

This clonotype was counted only a few times. The CDR3 DNA is TGTGCCAGCAGCTGGTTTGGGGGGATATCCTACGAGCAGTACTTC. Translating gives CASSWFGGISYEQYF. The chain carries TRBV7-8 and TRBJ2-7; the D gene is possibly TRBD2 (6 bases). Trimming took off 4 bases at V and 1 base at J, with 14 bases between the two ends. Germline V gene lookup returns CDR1 SGHVS and CDR2 FQNEAQ. This CDR3 comprises 15 residues.

This clonotype was recorded many times. This chain uses TRBV4-3 with TRBJ1-3; D is unclear. V was shortened by 0 bases and J by 4 bases, with 13 bases between the two germline ends. The CDR3 has 16 amino acids. Germline lookup yields CDR1 LGHNA and CDR2 YSLEER. The CDR3 region has the DNA TGCGCCAGCAGCCAAGATCTCACCGGGAGGGGAAACACCATATATTTT. Its translation is CASSQDLTGRGNTIYF.

This clonotype was seen only a few times. The V gene is TRBV20-1, the J gene TRBJ2-3; no clear D. Trimming took 5 bases from V and 0 from J, leaving 9 bases between them. Germline values: CDR1 DFQATT, CDR2 SNEGSKA (reference sequence). The CDR3 spans 13 residues. This chain's CDR3 is CSAYSTSTDTQYF. CDR3 in DNA: TGCAGTGCTTATTCGACTAGCACAGATACGCAGTATTTT.

In its sample, this clonotype was seen many times. The chain is built from TRBV4-1 and TRBJ2-2; D remains ambiguous. The length of the CDR3 is 15 residues. Deletions cut 0 bases from V and 6 bases from J, with 11 bases between. Germline V gene lookup returns CDR1 MGHRA and CDR2 YSYEKL. CDR3 bases: TGCGCCAGCAGCCAAGAAGGGTTTGGGGCCGGGGAGCTGTTTTTT. It encodes CASSQEGFGAGELFF.

Comment on this clonotype: A single base separates this from a much larger clone, so it may be a read error. The CDR3 DNA is TGTGCCAGCAGCGCCCCGATAGGGTTCCAAGAGACCCAGTACTTC. Translating it yields CASSAPIGFQETQYF. The chain combines TRBV7-9 with TRBJ2-5; D is unclear. The germline V and J ends were trimmed by 5 bases and 1 base, with 14 bases remaining between them. Germline CDR1 reads SEHNR; CDR2 reads FQNEAQ (reference sequence). CDR3 size: 15 residues. The full variable domain, rest sourced from reference TRBV7-9 and TRBJ2-5, is DTGVSQNPRHKITKRGQNVTFRCDPISEHNRLYWYRQTLGQGPEFLTYFQNEAQLEKSRLLSDRFSAERPKGSFSTLEIQRTEQGDSAMYLCASSAPIGFQETQYFGPGTRLLVL.

This clonotype occurred many times. The DNA for the CDR3 is TGTGCCAGCAGCGGCCCCGGGACTAGCGGGGGGCCAAAACCTTCTGCGGATACGCAGTATTTT. Residues: CASSGPGTSGGPKPSADTQYF. V gene TRBV11-1 combines with J gene TRBJ2-3, with 15 positions matching TRBD2. The CDR3 covers 21 residues. Trimming cost V 5 bases and J 6 bases; bases outside gene matches: 21. Germline loops: CDR1 SGHAT, CDR2 FQDESV (reference sequence). Variable domain in full (rest from reference TRBV11-1 and TRBJ2-3): EAEVAQSPRYKITEKSQAVAFWCDPISGHATLYWYRQILGQGPELLVQFQDESVVDDSQLPKDRFSAERLKGVDSTLKIQPAELGDSAMYLCASSGPGTSGGPKPSADTQYFGPGTRLTVL.

This clonotype has a count of ten or more. The chain carries TRBV28 and TRBJ2-7, with TRBD1 identical over 10 bases. The V gene's germline CDR1 is MDHEN and CDR2 SYDVKM. With 5 bases clipped from V and 5 bases from J, the junction kept 9 bases outside the gene matches. This CDR3 contains 15 residues. As DNA, the CDR3 is TGTGCCAGCAGTCCCGTCCTGGGACAGGGGAACGAGCAGTACGTC. Its translation: CASSPVLGQGNEQYV.